The TCR beta chain described here comes from a study of T cell changes during pregnancy in multiple sclerosis. V was cut by 6 bases and J by 1 base, with 11 bases left in between. The CDR3 has 14 residues. Germline CDR1 and CDR2: MDHEN and SYDVKM. Generated by immunoSEQ multiplex PCR, the TCRdb table keeps only in-frame clones and is missing some. The sample records around 26,000 clones, about nine tenths being singletons. The source was CD8+ T cells from peripheral blood mononuclear cells, collected in the first trimester of pregnancy. This receptor was identified in a female donor in good health, enrolled as a control in a pregnancy study. The chain is built from TRBV28 and TRBJ2-3; D not resolved. CDR3 protein: CASSPRLGTDTQYF. The CDR3 bases are TGTGCCAGCAGCCCCAGGTTGGGCACAGATACGCAGTATTTT.